Presented here are 14 T cell receptor beta chains from one specimen sequenced in a study of blood T cell repertoires in COVID-19. Clones were read by immunoSEQ multiplex PCR, and TCRdb kept only the in-frame ones, dropping some. The table has about 110,000 clones, roughly 88% seen once. The sample taken for sequencing was peripheral blood. These receptors were taken from a human donor in a cohort sampled during active COVID-19.

This chain links TRBV18 with TRBJ2-5; no reliable D call. V was clipped by 0 bases and J by 1 base, with 6 bases between them. The germline V gene encodes CDR1 KGHSH and CDR2 LQKENI. CDR3 length: 14 residues. The DNA for the CDR3 is TGTGCCAGCTCACCACCGCCGAGCCAAGAGACCCAGTACTTC. Translating gives CASSPPPSQETQYF.

Here the CDR3 reads CASSEPPRFRRGDQPQHF. The CDR3 DNA reads TGTGCCAGCAGTGAACCCCCCCGATTTAGGAGGGGCGATCAGCCCCAGCATTTT. The V call is TRBV6-1, the J call TRBJ1-5; tentatively, D is TRBD1 (5 bases). Germline V CDR1 and CDR2: MNHNS, SASEGT. Trimming removed 2 bases at V and 5 bases at J, with 22 bases between. The CDR3 length is 18 residues.

V usage is TRBV27 and J usage is TRBJ1-2; 8 bases agree with TRBD1. The CDR3 is 13 amino acids. The V and J ends lost 2 bases and 7 bases, in that order; junction bases with no gene match: 3. From germline, CDR1 is MNHEY and CDR2 SMNVEV (reference sequence). The CDR3 DNA is TGTGCCAGCAGTTTAACAGGGGGTGGTGGCTACACCTTC. This gives the protein CASSLTGGGGYTF.

The CDR3 is CASSSQQSGGQGRTEAFF. CDR3 DNA: TGTGCCAGCAGTTCCCAGCAATCGGGCGGACAGGGGAGGACTGAAGCTTTCTTT. The chain has TRBV6-2 or TRBV6-3 and TRBJ1-1; TRBD1 aligns across 9 bases. The CDR3 extends over 18 amino acids. Looked up from germline, CDR1 is MNHEY and CDR2 is SVGEGT. V shed 4 bases, J shed 5 bases, and the junction held 17 bases outside the gene matches.

Only a few counts were recorded for this clone. The chain joins TRBV9 to TRBJ1-5; D remains ambiguous. This CDR3 is built from 15 residues. Germline CDR1 is SGDLS and CDR2 is YYNGEE. The V gene lost 5 bases and the J gene lost 2 bases, with 14 bases spanning the gap. DNA of the CDR3: TGTGCCAGCAGTTTAGGAGGACGGGGCAATCAGCCCCAGCATTTT. Its protein is CASSLGGRGNQPQHF. The full variable domain, completed using reference TRBV9 and TRBJ1-5, is DSGVTQTPKHLITATGQRVTLRCSPRSGDLSVYWYQQSLDQGLQFLIQYYNGEERAKGNILERFSAQQFPDLHSELNLSSLELGDSALYFCASSLGGRGNQPQHFGDGTRLSIL.

The chain uses TRBV2 and TRBJ2-5; 13 bases are a match to TRBD2. In germline, CDR1 is SNHLY, CDR2 FYNNEI. V shed 6 bases and J 4 bases; nucleotides not matched to a gene: 11. The CDR3 spans 17 residues. CDR3 DNA: TGTGCCAGCAGGGCCCGGACTAGCGGGAGCCAGGCAGAGACCCAGTACTTC. It encodes CASRARTSGSQAETQYF.

This clone was seen only once. V is TRBV29-1 and J is TRBJ1-4; D uncertain. CDR1 is SQVTM, CDR2 ANQGSEA, per germline. The CDR3 sequence is 12 residues long. The V end lost 4 bases, the J end lost 4 bases, and 7 bases lay between the germline ends. CDR3 region: CSVGSGNEKLFF. The CDR3 DNA is TGCAGCGTTGGGTCGGGTAATGAAAAACTGTTTTTT.

The chain carries TRBV27 and TRBJ2-1; TRBD2 matches at 12 bases. CDR3 length: 15 residues. Germline lookup yields CDR1 MNHEY and CDR2 SMNVEV (reference sequence). The junction had 6 bases not matched to a gene; V was cut back by 5 bases and J by 7 bases. Here the CDR3 reads CASSVLAGGWNEQFF. The CDR3 region has the DNA TGTGCCAGCAGTGTACTAGCGGGGGGCTGGAATGAGCAGTTCTTC.

The rearrangement links TRBV5-1 to TRBJ1-1; D may be TRBD1 (5 bases). The germline CDR1 and CDR2 sequences are SGHRS and YFSETQ. This CDR3 is 15 amino acids long. Trimming took 1 base from V and 1 from J, leaving 11 bases between them. DNA for the CDR3: TGCGCCAGCAGCTTGAGGAGGGGCGAGAACACTGAAGCTTTCTTT. Protein product: CASSLRRGENTEAFF.

The chain is built from TRBV5-5 and TRBJ2-7; 9 bases map to TRBD1. The V segment lost 4 bases and the J segment 3 bases; nucleotides outside the gene matches: 5. Per germline, CDR1 SGHKS and CDR2 YYEKEE (reference sequence). This CDR3 has 14 residues. The CDR3 here is CASSPGTGLYEQYF. CDR3 coding DNA: TGTGCCAGCAGCCCCGGGACAGGGCTCTACGAGCAGTACTTC.

J is TRBJ1-2 and V is TRBV10-3; no clear D. Germline V CDR1 and CDR2: ENHRY, SYGVKD. The length of the CDR3 is 14 residues. V lost 6 bases and J lost 4, with 15 bases in between. The CDR3 sequence: CAISYEGSGYGYTF. CDR3 nucleotide sequence: TGTGCCATCAGCTATGAGGGCAGTGGCTATGGCTACACCTTC.

V gene TRBV27 combines with J gene TRBJ1-2; D is undetermined. Trimming cost V 2 bases and J 7 bases, with 11 bases left between them. The CDR3 extends over 13 amino acids. Germline assignment: CDR1 MNHEY and CDR2 SMNVEV (reference sequence). The CDR3 coding sequence is TGTGCCAGCAGTTTACCCGGGGATGTTGGCTACACCTTC. Protein sequence: CASSLPGDVGYTF.

This chain links TRBV27 with TRBJ2-7; 7 bases fit TRBD1. The germline CDR1 and CDR2 sequences are MNHEY and SMNVEV (reference sequence). The trim removed 6 bases at V and 2 bases at J, leaving 7 bases unmatched. The CDR3 length is 14 residues. This CDR3 is CASRLTGSTYEQYF. In DNA form, the CDR3 reads TGTGCCAGCAGGTTGACAGGGTCGACCTACGAGCAGTACTTC.

V and J are TRBV18 and TRBJ2-1; D is unclear. Germline V gene sequence: CDR1 KGHSH, CDR2 LQKENI. CDR3 length equals 14 residues. Trimming removed 0 bases from V and 8 bases from J, with 11 bases in between. The CDR3 region is CASSPPQPRDEQFF. The DNA for the CDR3 is TGTGCCAGCTCACCACCGCAGCCCCGGGATGAGCAGTTCTTC.